These 11 T cell receptor beta chains were sequenced from one sample in a study of PD-1 blockade in classical Hodgkin lymphoma (dated by TCRdb to 2019 to 2021). What this sample's time point label stands for: cycle 1 day 1 (C1D1), immediately before nivolumab initiation. Every trial patient had relapsed after autologous stem cell transplantation, and cohorts A, B and C differed in prior brentuximab vedotin exposure. Libraries were made using the immunoSEQ multiplex PCR assay. The clones in this table, taken by TCRdb from immuneACCESS, are in-frame only. Not every clone is retained; where verified, under half of the shortfall comes from an unresolved V gene, and the cause of the rest is unknown. Present in this sample are about 97,000 clones, around 80% of which were seen just once. Together, the top ten hold 10% to 15% of the sample. The sample in question was peripheral blood mononuclear cells (PBMCs), obtained at baseline. The receptor source for this set is a human donor with classical Hodgkin lymphoma.

The chain employs TRBV19 and TRBJ1-2, with D possibly TRBD1 on 5 matching bases. V was shortened by 6 bases and J by 0 bases, with 11 bases between the two germline ends. Germline V CDR1 and CDR2: LNHDA, SQIVND (reference sequence). The CDR3 runs to 14 residues. The CDR3, as DNA: TGTGCCAGTAGGAAAGAGACAGCTAACTATGGCTACACCTTC. It is translated as CASRKETANYGYTF.

The table lists this clone with a count of one. The sample holds other DNA sequences that translate to the same CDR3. V and J are TRBV7-2 and TRBJ2-1; 9 bases align to TRBD2. The ends lost 1 base at V and 2 bases at J; junction bases unmatched: 0. CDR1 SGHTA and CDR2 FQGNSA come from the germline V gene. The CDR3 spans 15 residues. The CDR3 region has the DNA TGTGCCAGCAGCTTAGGACTAGCGGCCTACAATGAGCAGTTCTTC. This sequence encodes CASSLGLAAYNEQFF.

The V call is TRBV2, the J call TRBJ2-2; the D gene is possibly TRBD1 (6 bases). CDR3 length: 15 amino acids. Between the trimmed V and J ends, which lost 7 bases and 2 bases, there was a span of 14 bases. Germline V gives CDR1 SNHLY, CDR2 FYNNEI. CDR3 nucleotide sequence: TGTGCCAGCATTAGGGGGAGTGGAAACACCGGGGAGCTGTTTTTT. It is translated as CASIRGSGNTGELFF.

This chain uses TRBV7-9 with TRBJ2-1, with TRBD2 matching over 7 bases. Per germline, CDR1 SEHNR and CDR2 FQNEAQ (reference sequence). The CDR3 is 14 residues long. The ends lost 1 base at V and 9 bases at J; junction bases unmatched: 6. The CDR3 is CASSLGSPGGEQFF. The CDR3 bases are TGTGCCAGCAGCTTAGGGTCACCGGGGGGTGAGCAGTTCTTC.

The V gene is TRBV5-1, the J gene TRBJ1-1; possibly TRBD1 for D (5 bases). The CDR3 loop spans 15 amino acids. Trimming shortened V by 1 base and J by 1 base, and 11 bases separated the two germline ends. The V gene's germline CDR1 is SGHRS and CDR2 YFSETQ. As DNA, the CDR3 is TGCGCCAGCAGCTTGAATGTGCAGGGGAACACTGAAGCTTTCTTT. Protein sequence: CASSLNVQGNTEAFF.

The chain carries TRBV6-1 and TRBJ2-6; D uncertain. This CDR3 comprises 13 residues. V lost 6 bases and J lost 2, with 5 bases in between. CDR1 and CDR2 from the germline V gene are MNHNS and SASEGT. CDR3 DNA: TGTGCCAGCAGACCGGCTGGGGCCAACGTCCTGACTTTC. Protein sequence: CASRPAGANVLTF.

The genes are TRBV5-6 and TRBJ1-2; no reliable D call. CDR1 is SGHDT, CDR2 YYEEEE, per germline. V lost 4 bases and J lost 0, with 10 bases in between. This CDR3 region has 14 residues. As DNA, the CDR3 is TGTGCCAGCAGCCAACAACCGTCTAACTATGGCTACACCTTC. Residues: CASSQQPSNYGYTF.

CDR3 protein: CASSFPGTANTEAFF. In nucleotides, the CDR3 is TGCGCCAGCAGCTTCCCCGGGACGGCGAACACTGAAGCTTTCTTT. The chain is built from TRBV5-1 and TRBJ1-1; perhaps TRBD1 as D (5 bases). The CDR3 has 15 residues. Germline V gene sequence: CDR1 SGHRS, CDR2 YFSETQ. Trimming left V 2 bases short and J 1 base short, with 12 bases between.

This chain joins TRBV19 and TRBJ2-5; D might be TRBD2 (5 bases). There are 16 residues in the CDR3. The germline gives CDR1 LNHDA, CDR2 SQIVND (reference sequence). V lost 6 bases to trimming and J lost 5 bases, with 22 bases between them. The CDR3 sequence is CASSPFGHPRGETQYF. CDR3 nucleotide sequence: TGTGCCAGTAGCCCCTTCGGGCACCCTCGGGGTGAGACCCAGTACTTC.

The genes are TRBV5-1 and TRBJ2-3; D unclear. CDR3 size: 14 residues. The germline V gene has CDR1 SGHRS and CDR2 YFSETQ. V lost 0 bases and J lost 6, with 11 bases in between. CDR3 coding DNA: TGCGCCAGCAGCTTGGGGCAGAGCATGGATACGCAGTATTTT. Translating it yields CASSLGQSMDTQYF.

The chain employs TRBV5-4 and TRBJ2-7, with D possibly TRBD2 on 6 matching bases. V was shortened by 0 bases and J by 3 bases, with 22 bases between the two germline ends. Germline CDR1 and CDR2: SGHNT and YYREEE (reference sequence). This CDR3 is 18 amino acids long. CDR3 sequence (DNA): TGTGCCAGCAGCTTGGGGAGGGCTCCTATAATTGGGGGCTACGAGCAGTACTTC. As protein: CASSLGRAPIIGGYEQYF. The variable domain in full, completed from reference TRBV5-4 and TRBJ2-7, reads ETGVTQSPTHLIKTRGQQVTLRCSSQSGHNTVSWYQQALGQGPQFIFQYYREEENGRGNFPPRFSGLQFPNYSSELNVNALELDDSALYLCASSLGRAPIIGGYEQYFGPGTRLTVT.